A single sample gave rise to the 25 T cell receptor beta chains below, sequenced in a study of radiation and T cells in renal cell carcinoma. Sample time point: baseline pretreatment blood. The treatment: 15 Gy SBRT to primary tumor, nephrectomy 4 weeks later. This table comes from immunoSEQ multiplex PCR, and its TCRdb copy is limited to in-frame clones, with some not included. The repertoire includes about 50,000 clones, around 83% of them detected once, and around 31% sits in the top ten. Sequencing was performed on blood, taken from a patient whose treatment included radiotherapy and nephrectomy. These receptors all stem from a woman in her 70s with renal cell carcinoma.

The CDR3 bases are TGTGCCAGCTCACAAGCCCAGGTCTCATTCTCTGGAAACACCATATATTTT. Protein product: CASSQAQVSFSGNTIYF. This chain links TRBV2 with TRBJ1-3, with unresolved D. The V gene's germline CDR1 is SNHLY and CDR2 FYNNEI. V dropped 8 bases and J dropped 0 bases, with 20 bases sitting between them. This CDR3 is 17 amino acids long.

The V and J genes are TRBV14 and TRBJ1-6; no clear D gene. CDR1 is SGHDN, CDR2 FVKESK, per germline. CDR3 length: 15 residues. The V gene lost 0 bases and the J gene lost 7 bases, with 10 bases spanning the gap. The CDR3 spells CASSQDHGPNSPLHF. Written as DNA, the CDR3 is TGTGCCAGCAGCCAAGATCATGGCCCCAATTCACCCCTCCACTTT.

The genes are TRBV6-5 and TRBJ1-1, with D possibly TRBD1 on 5 matching bases. Trimming cost V 1 base and J 5 bases, with 8 bases left between them. The germline CDR1 and CDR2 sequences are MNHEY and SVGAGI. CDR3 length: 13 amino acids. The CDR3 region is CASSYYRGTEAFF. The DNA for the CDR3 is TGTGCCAGCAGTTACTATCGGGGGACTGAAGCTTTCTTT.

This chain uses TRBV10-3 with TRBJ2-3, with TRBD1 identical over 8 bases. CDR1 and CDR2 (germline): ENHRY, SYGVKD. The CDR3 consists of 17 residues. The V segment lost 6 bases and the J segment 3 bases; nucleotides outside the gene matches: 14. The CDR3 reads CAISRDRGTRRTDTQYF. DNA of the CDR3: TGTGCCATCAGCCGCGACAGGGGTACTCGCCGGACAGATACGCAGTATTTT.

In the case of this clone: The junction does not match germline at one end; this may be a read error. The V call is TRBV5-4, the J call TRBJ1-2, with D perhaps matching TRBD1 (6 bases). Germline CDR1 is SGHNT and CDR2 is YYREEE (reference sequence). The CDR3 runs to 15 residues. The CDR3 here is CASSLKASGAEFGAF. The DNA for the CDR3 is TGTGCCAGCAGCTTGAAGGCGTCAGGGGCAGAGTTTGGGGCCTTC.

The chain couples TRBV6-5 to TRBJ1-2, with 7 bases matching TRBD1. This CDR3 has 16 residues. J was trimmed by 3 bases and V by 4 bases; bases with no gene match: 11. In germline, CDR1 is MNHEY, CDR2 SVGAGI. The CDR3 protein is CASSLNVGTAYYGYTF. In nucleotides, the CDR3 is TGTGCCAGCAGTTTGAACGTCGGGACAGCATACTATGGCTACACCTTC.

This clone was counted a single time. The chain is built from TRBV5-1 and TRBJ2-7, with a possible D match to TRBD1 (6 bases). Germline V gene data show CDR1 as SGHRS and CDR2 as YFSETQ. The germline V and J ends were trimmed by 0 bases and 3 bases, with 10 bases remaining between them. The CDR3 totals 14 residues. CDR3: CASSLDQGYYEQYF. The CDR3 bases are TGCGCCAGCAGCTTGGATCAGGGGTACTACGAGCAGTACTTC.

The gene calls are TRBV5-8 and TRBJ2-1, with a weak D call TRBD2 (6 bases). The germline V and J ends were trimmed by 4 bases and 0 bases, with 11 bases remaining between them. This CDR3 has 15 amino acids. Germline CDR1 is SGHTS and CDR2 is YDEGEE. The CDR3 region is CASSPRDSSYNEQFF. For the CDR3, the DNA is TGTGCCAGCAGCCCCCGGGACTCCTCCTACAATGAGCAGTTCTTC.

The CDR3 DNA sequence: TGTGCCAGCTCCCCAGACTCCTCTGGAAACACCATATATTTT. Protein product: CASSPDSSGNTIYF. This chain links TRBV18 with TRBJ1-3; D is unclear. The germline gives CDR1 KGHSH, CDR2 LQKENI. V was trimmed by 6 bases and J by 0 bases, leaving 9 bases between them. The CDR3 is 14 residues long.

This chain connects TRBV7-9 to TRBJ1-2, with no clear D. CDR3 length: 15 amino acids. Trimming stripped 4 bases from V and 0 bases from J, with 12 bases between. Germline lookup yields CDR1 SEHNR and CDR2 FQNEAQ (reference sequence). This chain's CDR3 is CASSSGPRANYGYTF. The DNA for the CDR3 is TGTGCCAGCAGCTCTGGGCCGAGAGCTAACTATGGCTACACCTTC.

The chain uses TRBV7-9 and TRBJ2-7; 7 nucleotides match TRBD1. The CDR3 has 19 amino acids. Germline CDR1 SEHNR, CDR2 FQNEAQ (reference sequence). V lost 2 bases to trimming and J lost 6 bases; unmatched junction nucleotides: 22. CDR3 sequence: CASSLPRGPWDQQWFEQYF. In DNA, the CDR3 is TGTGCCAGCAGCTTACCGAGGGGGCCTTGGGACCAGCAGTGGTTCGAGCAGTACTTC. The complete variable domain, with remaining parts taken from reference TRBV7-9 and TRBJ2-7, reads DTGVSQNPRHKITKRGQNVTFRCDPISEHNRLYWYRQTLGQGPEFLTYFQNEAQLEKSRLLSDRFSAERPKGSFSTLEIQRTEQGDSAMYLCASSLPRGPWDQQWFEQYFGPGTRLTVT.

The gene calls are TRBV5-4 and TRBJ1-2; a possible D gene is TRBD1 (5 bases). The CDR3 extends over 13 amino acids. CDR1 is SGHNT and CDR2 is YYREEE in the germline V gene (reference sequence). Deletions cut 0 bases from V and 4 bases from J, with 7 bases between. CDR3 DNA sequence: TGTGCCAGCAGCTTGGGAGGGACCTATGGCTACACCTTC. It specifies CASSLGGTYGYTF. Full variable domain (missing parts from reference TRBV5-4 and TRBJ1-2): ETGVTQSPTHLIKTRGQQVTLRCSSQSGHNTVSWYQQALGQGPQFIFQYYREEENGRGNFPPRFSGLQFPNYSSELNVNALELDDSALYLCASSLGGTYGYTFGSGTRLTVV.

This sequence joins TRBV19 and TRBJ2-4, with D unclear. CDR3 length equals 15 residues. V was trimmed by 1 base and J by 2 bases, leaving 9 bases between them. The germline gives CDR1 LNHDA, CDR2 SQIVND (reference sequence). Here the CDR3 reads CASSIGFGTKNIQYF. The CDR3 DNA sequence: TGTGCCAGTAGTATAGGTTTCGGAACCAAAAACATTCAGTACTTC. Full variable domain (outside the CDR3, taken from reference TRBV19 and TRBJ2-4): DGGITQSPKYLFRKEGQNVTLSCEQNLNHDAMYWYRQDPGQGLRLIYYSQIVNDFQKGDIAEGYSVSREKKESFPLTVTSAQKNPTAFYLCASSIGFGTKNIQYFGAGTRLSVL.

The CDR3 sequence: CASSQDQRTAYEQYF. The CDR3 DNA sequence: TGTGCCAGCAGCCAAGATCAGAGGACAGCCTACGAGCAGTACTTC. The V and J genes are TRBV4-2 and TRBJ2-7, with D possibly TRBD1 on 6 matching bases. The CDR3 loop spans 15 amino acids. V lost 0 bases and J 2 bases, leaving 11 bases between the germline ends. The germline V gene encodes CDR1 LGHNA and CDR2 YNFKEQ.

In DNA, the CDR3 is TGCGCCAGCAGCACCGGACAGGGTGGGACTGAAGCTTTCTTT. Its protein product is CASSTGQGGTEAFF. The V and J genes are TRBV5-1 and TRBJ1-1; TRBD1 matches 8 bases. The germline gives CDR1 SGHRS, CDR2 YFSETQ. This CDR3 has 14 amino acids. The ends lost 4 bases at V and 5 bases at J; junction bases unmatched: 7.

The gene calls are TRBV9 and TRBJ2-2, with a tentative D call TRBD1 (6 bases). The CDR3 spans 15 residues. Trimming shortened V by 2 bases and J by 3 bases, and 11 bases separated the two germline ends. Germline CDR1 reads SGDLS; CDR2 reads YYNGEE. CDR3 in amino acids: CASSVDQGYTGELFF. CDR3 DNA sequence: TGTGCCAGCAGCGTGGACCAGGGGTACACCGGGGAGCTGTTTTTT.

The chain couples TRBV2 to TRBJ1-1; 8 nucleotides align to TRBD1. Germline V gene lookup returns CDR1 SNHLY and CDR2 FYNNEI. V lost 5 bases to trimming and J lost 5 bases; unmatched junction nucleotides: 7. This CDR3 has 14 amino acids. The CDR3 loop reads CASSFGQGETEAFF. CDR3 nucleotide sequence: TGTGCCAGCAGTTTTGGACAGGGAGAAACTGAAGCTTTCTTT.

V and J are TRBV5-5 and TRBJ2-3, with 9 bases identical to TRBD2. V lost 1 base to trimming and J lost 11 bases; unmatched junction nucleotides: 5. The CDR3 runs to 13 residues. Per the germline V gene, CDR1 is SGHKS and CDR2 is YYEKEE (reference sequence). The CDR3, as DNA: TGTGCCAGCAGCTTGATGGGCGGGAGGGTGCAGTATTTT. This sequence encodes CASSLMGGRVQYF.

This clone was found once. The chain uses TRBV9 and TRBJ2-5; 9 bases match TRBD2. Germline lookup yields CDR1 SGDLS and CDR2 YYNGEE. The CDR3 contains 17 residues. The V gene end was trimmed by 0 bases and the J gene end by 2 bases; junction bases not matched to a gene: 8. CDR3 nucleotide sequence: TGTGCCAGCAGCGTAGGTGTTCTAGCGGGGAGGCAAGAGACCCAGTACTTC. Amino acid sequence: CASSVGVLAGRQETQYF. The variable domain in full, completed from reference TRBV9 and TRBJ2-5, reads DSGVTQTPKHLITATGQRVTLRCSPRSGDLSVYWYQQSLDQGLQFLIQYYNGEERAKGNILERFSAQQFPDLHSELNLSSLELGDSALYFCASSVGVLAGRQETQYFGPGTRLLVL.

The chain uses TRBV27 and TRBJ1-1; D unresolved. CDR1 and CDR2 (germline): MNHEY, SMNVEV (reference sequence). The CDR3 extends over 13 amino acids. V shed 4 bases and J shed 1 base, with 7 bases lying between them. The CDR3 loop reads CASSYDTNTEAFF. The DNA of the CDR3 is TGTGCCAGCAGTTACGACACGAACACTGAAGCTTTCTTT.

The chain links TRBV19 to TRBJ2-7; the match to TRBD1 covers 8 bases. The CDR3 consists of 14 residues. Germline loops: CDR1 LNHDA, CDR2 SQIVND (reference sequence). Trimming removed 4 bases from V and 5 bases from J; junction bases left unmatched: 7. CDR3 residues: CASSKPGQGHEQYF. CDR3 DNA sequence: TGTGCCAGTAGTAAACCCGGACAGGGCCACGAGCAGTACTTC.

A few counts support this clone. J is TRBJ2-5 and V is TRBV5-5; the D gene is possibly TRBD1 (7 bases). CDR1 and CDR2 (germline): SGHKS, YYEKEE (reference sequence). Trimming cost V 0 bases and J 4 bases, with 13 bases left between them. The CDR3 is made up of 15 amino acids. The CDR3 DNA reads TGTGCCAGCAGCTTGGCAGGGGGGCTGGTAGAGACCCAGTACTTC. Amino acids: CASSLAGGLVETQYF.

The CDR3 loop reads CASSGGTSGDTQYF. CDR3 sequence (DNA): TGTGCCAGCAGTGGGGGGACTAGCGGTGATACGCAGTATTTT. V is TRBV6-1 and J is TRBJ2-3, with 11 bases matching TRBD2. Germline loops: CDR1 MNHNS, CDR2 SASEGT. The CDR3 is made up of 14 amino acids. V dropped 4 bases and J dropped 6; count of bases not matched to a gene: 3.

The V and J genes are TRBV4-1 and TRBJ2-7, with 7 bases fitting TRBD2. Germline trimming cut 2 bases from V and 4 bases from J; bases unmatched to any gene: 5. The CDR3 loop spans 14 amino acids. CDR1 and CDR2 (germline): MGHRA, YSYEKL. CDR3 DNA: TGCGCCAGCAGCCAAACCGGACTAGGGTACGAGCAGTACTTC. Translating it yields CASSQTGLGYEQYF.

This clone was seen only once. The rearrangement uses TRBV5-1 and TRBJ2-3; TRBD2 is a possible D gene (6 bases). V lost 7 bases, J lost 3 bases, and 15 bases lay in between. The V gene's germline CDR1 is SGHRS and CDR2 YFSETQ. CDR3 length: 14 amino acids. In DNA form, the CDR3 reads TGCGCCAGCCGGTCTAGCGTTTCGACAGATACGCAGTATTTT. Its translation is CASRSSVSTDTQYF.